Presented here are 8 T cell receptor beta chains from one specimen sequenced in a study of T cell responses to AZD1222 COVID-19 vaccine. Here immunoSEQ multiplex PCR was the method, and the copy in TCRdb shows in-frame clones only, minus some. The top ten clones hold about 5% of a sample with under 150,000 clones, about 93% of them seen once. The sequences come from peripheral blood, collected on day 0 of AZD1222 vaccination. These TCRs come from an adult in good health.

This clone was seen only once. The rearrangement links TRBV25-1 to TRBJ1-2; D gene ambiguous. CDR1 and CDR2 from the germline V gene are MGHDK and SYGVNS. This CDR3 spans 12 amino acids. Trimming took off 6 bases at V and 3 bases at J, with 8 bases between the two ends. CDR3 DNA sequence: TGTGCCAGCAGCGCTCGGGACTATGGCTACACCTTC. Translation gives CASSARDYGYTF.

This chain connects TRBV27 to TRBJ1-4; D remains ambiguous. Looked up from germline, CDR1 is MNHEY and CDR2 is SMNVEV (reference sequence). Trimming left V 0 bases short and J 6 bases short, with 8 bases between. CDR3 size: 14 residues. The CDR3 DNA reads TGTGCCAGCAGTTTATCGCCGGGCTATGAAAAACTGTTTTTT. This gives the protein CASSLSPGYEKLFF.

The J gene is TRBJ2-1, the V gene TRBV5-1; D unresolved. CDR1 is SGHRS and CDR2 is YFSETQ in the germline V gene. V was trimmed by 6 bases and J by 6 bases, leaving 7 bases between them. The length of the CDR3 is 11 residues. The CDR3 protein is CASKTLNEQFF. CDR3 sequence (DNA): TGCGCCAGCAAGACCCTCAATGAGCAGTTCTTC.

The chain couples TRBV30 to TRBJ2-1; TRBD2 matches at 9 bases. V lost 3 bases to trimming and J lost 4 bases; unmatched junction nucleotides: 7. This CDR3 comprises 15 residues. CDR1 and CDR2 (germline): GTSNPN, SVGIG (reference sequence). The CDR3 coding sequence is TGTGCCTGGAGGGCCGGGCTAGCGGGATACAATGAGCAGTTCTTC. The encoded protein is CAWRAGLAGYNEQFF.

The rearrangement uses TRBV19 and TRBJ1-1; TRBD1 agrees at 7 bases. This CDR3 is built from 14 residues. In germline, CDR1 is LNHDA, CDR2 SQIVND (reference sequence). Trimming took 2 bases from V and 7 from J; bases not matched to a gene: 7. CDR3 DNA: TGTGCCAGTAGTATACGTACCGGGACAGTTGAAGCTTTCTTT. Its translation is CASSIRTGTVEAFF.

The V call is TRBV9, the J call TRBJ1-5; 7 bases align to TRBD1. The germline V gene encodes CDR1 SGDLS and CDR2 YYNGEE. The V and J ends lost 0 bases and 3 bases, in that order; junction bases with no gene match: 9. This CDR3 region has 17 residues. CDR3 residues: CASSVDQGGKANQPQHF. CDR3 DNA sequence: TGTGCCAGCAGCGTAGATCAGGGGGGCAAAGCCAATCAGCCCCAGCATTTT.

This chain connects TRBV30 to TRBJ2-5, with 7 positions matching TRBD1. V lost 8 bases and J lost 1; bases outside the gene matches: 7. Per the germline V gene, CDR1 is GTSNPN and CDR2 is SVGIG (reference sequence). The CDR3 is 13 residues long. The CDR3 loop reads CATTTGSQETQYF. CDR3 nucleotide sequence: TGTGCCACCACGACAGGGTCCCAAGAGACCCAGTACTTC.

The chain couples TRBV28 to TRBJ2-5; 10 bases line up with TRBD2. Germline V gene lookup returns CDR1 MDHEN and CDR2 SYDVKM. Losses at the gene ends were 10 bases for V and 5 bases for J; bases not matched to a gene: 19. CDR3 length: 17 residues. CDR3 sequence: CATTGLATLGGKETQYF. CDR3 coding DNA: TGTGCCACAACGGGACTAGCGACCCTCGGCGGGAAGGAGACCCAGTACTTC.